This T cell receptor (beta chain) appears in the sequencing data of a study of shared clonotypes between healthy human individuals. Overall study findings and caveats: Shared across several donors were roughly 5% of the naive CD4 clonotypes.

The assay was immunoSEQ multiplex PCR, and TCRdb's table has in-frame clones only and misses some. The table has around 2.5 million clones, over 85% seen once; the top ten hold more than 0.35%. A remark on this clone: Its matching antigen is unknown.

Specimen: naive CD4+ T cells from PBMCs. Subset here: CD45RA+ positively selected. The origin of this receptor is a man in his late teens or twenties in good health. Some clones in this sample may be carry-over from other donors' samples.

The CDR3 protein is CASSQEFADTQYF. CDR3 coding DNA: TGCGCCAGCAGCCAAGAATTTGCAGATACGCAGTATTTT. The J gene is TRBJ2-3, the V gene TRBV4-1; D gene unclear. V lost 0 bases and J 4 bases, leaving 5 bases between the germline ends. In germline, CDR1 is MGHRA, CDR2 YSYEKL. The CDR3 runs 13 residues.